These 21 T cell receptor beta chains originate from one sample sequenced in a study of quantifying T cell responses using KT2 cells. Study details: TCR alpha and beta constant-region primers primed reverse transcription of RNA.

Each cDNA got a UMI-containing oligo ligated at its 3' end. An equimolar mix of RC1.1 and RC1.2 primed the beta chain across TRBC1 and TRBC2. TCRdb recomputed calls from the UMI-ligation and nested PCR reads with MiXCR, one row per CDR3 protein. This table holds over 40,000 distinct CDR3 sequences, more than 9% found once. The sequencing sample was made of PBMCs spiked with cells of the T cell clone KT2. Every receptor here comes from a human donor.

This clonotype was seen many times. Here the CDR3 reads CASGQVPEQFF. For the CDR3, the DNA is TGTGCCAGCGGCCAGGTTCCTGAGCAGTTCTTC. V is TRBV7-8 and J is TRBJ2-1; D is unresolved. CDR3 length: 11 amino acids. In germline, CDR1 is SGHVS, CDR2 FQNEAQ. The V end was cut by 8 bases, the J end by 9 bases, with 11 bases between.

This CDR3 is CASSLPGPSEKLFF. DNA for the CDR3: TGTGCCAGCAGCTTACCGGGTCCCAGCGAAAAACTGTTTTTT. The rearrangement links TRBV11-2 to TRBJ1-4; no firm D call. The length of the CDR3 is 14 residues. CDR1 is SGHAT and CDR2 is FQNNGV in the germline V gene. V was clipped by 2 bases and J by 8 bases, with 12 bases between them.

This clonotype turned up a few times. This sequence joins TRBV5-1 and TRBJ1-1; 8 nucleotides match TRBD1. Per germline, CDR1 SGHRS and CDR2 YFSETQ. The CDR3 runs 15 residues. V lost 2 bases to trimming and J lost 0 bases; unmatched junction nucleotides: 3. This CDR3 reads CASSFTTGVNTEAFF. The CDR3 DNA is TGCGCCAGCAGCTTTACGACAGGGGTGAACACTGAAGCTTTCTTT.

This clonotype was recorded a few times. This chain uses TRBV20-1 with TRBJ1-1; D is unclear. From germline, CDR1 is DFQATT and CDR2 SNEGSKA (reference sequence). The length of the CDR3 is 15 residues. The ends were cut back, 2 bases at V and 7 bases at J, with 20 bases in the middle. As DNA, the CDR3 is TGCAGTGCTAGACATGGACGGGAAAGAATTGATGAAGCTTTCTTT. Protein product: CSARHGRERIDEAFF.

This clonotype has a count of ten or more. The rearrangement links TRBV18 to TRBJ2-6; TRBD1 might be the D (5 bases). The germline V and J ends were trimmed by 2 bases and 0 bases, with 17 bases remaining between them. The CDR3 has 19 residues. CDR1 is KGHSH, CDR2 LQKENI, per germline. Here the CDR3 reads CASSPYSGPLSSGANVLTF. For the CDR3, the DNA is TGTGCCAGCTCACCATACTCAGGGCCATTAAGCTCTGGGGCCAACGTCCTGACTTTC.

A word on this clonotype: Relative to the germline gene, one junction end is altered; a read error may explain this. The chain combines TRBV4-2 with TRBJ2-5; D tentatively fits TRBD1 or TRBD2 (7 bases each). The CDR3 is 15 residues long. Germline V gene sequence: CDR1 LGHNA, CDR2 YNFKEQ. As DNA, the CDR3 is TGTGCCAGCAGCCAAAGCAGGGGGAGGGAAGAGACCCAGAACTTC. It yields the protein CASSQSRGREETQNF.

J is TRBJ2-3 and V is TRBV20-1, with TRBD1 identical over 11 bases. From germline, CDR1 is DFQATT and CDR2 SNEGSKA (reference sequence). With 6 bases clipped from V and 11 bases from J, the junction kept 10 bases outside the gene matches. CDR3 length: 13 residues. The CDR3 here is CSATRTGGSLQYF. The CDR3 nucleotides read TGCAGTGCAACAAGGACAGGGGGCAGCCTGCAGTATTTT.

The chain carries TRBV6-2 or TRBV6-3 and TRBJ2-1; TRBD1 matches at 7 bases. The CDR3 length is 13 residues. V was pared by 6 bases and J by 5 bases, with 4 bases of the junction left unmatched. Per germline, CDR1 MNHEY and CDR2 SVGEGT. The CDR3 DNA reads TGTGCCAGCAGGCCCGGGACAGACAATGAGCAGTTCTTC. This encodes CASRPGTDNEQFF.

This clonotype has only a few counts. The DNA of the CDR3 is TGTGCCAGCAGCCCCCAAATCCCAGCGGAGACATACAATGAGCAGTTCTTC. Encoded protein: CASSPQIPAETYNEQFF. The V and J genes are TRBV4-2 and TRBJ2-1; TRBD2 is a possible D gene (5 bases). Deletions cut 4 bases from V and 4 bases from J, with 20 bases between. This CDR3 region has 17 residues. CDR1 and CDR2 from the germline V gene are LGHNA and YNFKEQ.

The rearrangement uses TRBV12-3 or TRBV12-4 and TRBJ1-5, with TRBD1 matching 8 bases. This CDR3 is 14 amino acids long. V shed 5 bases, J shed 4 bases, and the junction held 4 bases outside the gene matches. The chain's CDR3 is CASSNRDRNQPQHF. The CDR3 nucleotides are TGTGCCAGCAGTAACCGGGACAGGAATCAGCCCCAGCATTTT.

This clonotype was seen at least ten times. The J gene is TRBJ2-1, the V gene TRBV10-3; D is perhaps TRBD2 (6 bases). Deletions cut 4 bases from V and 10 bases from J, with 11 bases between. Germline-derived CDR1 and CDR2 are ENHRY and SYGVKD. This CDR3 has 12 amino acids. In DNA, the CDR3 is TGTGCCATCAGTGCTTGGCGGGGAGAGCAGTTCTTC. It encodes CAISAWRGEQFF.

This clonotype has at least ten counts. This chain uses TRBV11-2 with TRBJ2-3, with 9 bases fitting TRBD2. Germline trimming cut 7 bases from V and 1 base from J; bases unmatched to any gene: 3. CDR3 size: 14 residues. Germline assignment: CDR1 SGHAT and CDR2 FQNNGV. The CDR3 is CASIAGARTDTQYF. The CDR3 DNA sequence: TGTGCCAGCATAGCGGGGGCCCGCACAGATACGCAGTATTTT.

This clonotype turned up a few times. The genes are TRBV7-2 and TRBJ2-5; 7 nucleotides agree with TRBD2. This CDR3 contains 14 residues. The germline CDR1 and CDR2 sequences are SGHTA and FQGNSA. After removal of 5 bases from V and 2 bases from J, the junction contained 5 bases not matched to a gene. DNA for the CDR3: TGTGCCAGCAGCCAAGCGGGGCGTCAAGAGACCCAGTACTTC. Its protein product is CASSQAGRQETQYF.

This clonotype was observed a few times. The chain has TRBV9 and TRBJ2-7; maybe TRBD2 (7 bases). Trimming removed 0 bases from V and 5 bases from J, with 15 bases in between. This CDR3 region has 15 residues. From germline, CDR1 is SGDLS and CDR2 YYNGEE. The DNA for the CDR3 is TGTGCCAGCAGCGTAGGAGGGGGAGGGCCCCACGAGCAGTACTTC. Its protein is CASSVGGGGPHEQYF.

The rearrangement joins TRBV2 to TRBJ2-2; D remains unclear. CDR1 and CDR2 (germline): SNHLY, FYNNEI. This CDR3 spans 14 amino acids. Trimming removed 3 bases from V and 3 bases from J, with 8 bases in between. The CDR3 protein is CASSENGYTGELFF. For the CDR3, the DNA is TGTGCCAGCAGTGAGAACGGATACACCGGGGAGCTGTTTTTT. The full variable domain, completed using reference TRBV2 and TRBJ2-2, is EPEVTQTPSHQVTQMGQEVILRCVPISNHLYFYWYRQILGQKVEFLVSFYNNEISEKSEIFDDQFSVERPDGSNFTLKIRSTKLEDSAMYFCASSENGYTGELFFGEGSRLTVL.

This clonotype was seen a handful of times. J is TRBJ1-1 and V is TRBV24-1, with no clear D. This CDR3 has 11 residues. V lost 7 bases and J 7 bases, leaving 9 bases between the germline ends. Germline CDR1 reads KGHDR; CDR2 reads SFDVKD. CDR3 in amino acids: CATRLYYEAFF. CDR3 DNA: TGTGCCACCAGGTTATACTATGAAGCTTTCTTT.

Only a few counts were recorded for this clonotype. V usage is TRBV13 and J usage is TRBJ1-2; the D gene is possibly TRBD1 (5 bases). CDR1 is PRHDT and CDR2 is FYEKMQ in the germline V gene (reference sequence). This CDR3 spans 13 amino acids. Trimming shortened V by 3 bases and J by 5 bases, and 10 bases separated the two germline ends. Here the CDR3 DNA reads TGTGCCAGCAGCTTGGGGGTTGAGTATGGCTACACCTTC. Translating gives CASSLGVEYGYTF.

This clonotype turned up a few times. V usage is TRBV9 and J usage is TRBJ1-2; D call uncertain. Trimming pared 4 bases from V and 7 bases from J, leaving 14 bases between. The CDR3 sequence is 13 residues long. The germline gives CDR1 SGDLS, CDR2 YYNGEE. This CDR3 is CASSLASRGGYTF. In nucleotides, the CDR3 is TGTGCCAGCAGCTTAGCCTCTCGGGGTGGCTACACCTTC.

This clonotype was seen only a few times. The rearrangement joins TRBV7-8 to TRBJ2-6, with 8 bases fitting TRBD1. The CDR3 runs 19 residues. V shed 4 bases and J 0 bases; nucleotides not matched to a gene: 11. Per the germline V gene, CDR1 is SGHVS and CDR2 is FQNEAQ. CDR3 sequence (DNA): TGTGCCAGCAGCTCAGGTCTCAGGGGGCTGAACTCTGGGGCCAACGTCCTGACTTTC. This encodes CASSSGLRGLNSGANVLTF.

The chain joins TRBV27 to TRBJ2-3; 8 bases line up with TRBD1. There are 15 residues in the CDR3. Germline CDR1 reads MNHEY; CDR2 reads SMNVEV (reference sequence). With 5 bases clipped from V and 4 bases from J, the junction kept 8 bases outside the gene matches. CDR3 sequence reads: CASSPKTGAPDTQYF. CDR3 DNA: TGTGCCAGCAGTCCCAAGACAGGGGCGCCAGATACGCAGTATTTT.

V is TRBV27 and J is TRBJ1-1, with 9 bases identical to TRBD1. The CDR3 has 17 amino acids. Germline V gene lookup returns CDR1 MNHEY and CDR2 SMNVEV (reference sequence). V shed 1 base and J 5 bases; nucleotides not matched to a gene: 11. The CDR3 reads CASSLFPRDRVLTEAFF. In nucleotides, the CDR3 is TGTGCCAGCAGTTTATTCCCCCGGGACAGGGTTTTGACTGAAGCTTTCTTT.